This T cell receptor (beta chain) emerged from a study of T cell responses to AZD1222 COVID-19 vaccine. This table comes from immunoSEQ multiplex PCR, and its TCRdb copy is limited to in-frame clones, with some not included. The repertoire consists of 190,000 or so clones, with roughly 92% occurring once and the leading ten covering more than 0.8%. Germline CDR1 MNHEY, CDR2 SVGAGI. Trimming removed 2 bases from V and 4 bases from J, with 11 bases in between. This CDR3 comprises 14 residues. Points on this clone: Its antigen remains unknown.

Study-wide points: Donors were largely white British and mainly female; clonal diversity was possibly underestimated. At 160-218 and 743-854, vaccine-associated CD4 TCRs were dominant, and they spanned spike.

V and J are TRBV6-5 and TRBJ1-1; the D gene is possibly TRBD1 (6 bases). Material: peripheral blood, obtained 28 days after the second AZD1222 dose. This TCR came from an adult who received the AZD1222 COVID-19 vaccine. The CDR3 region is CASSYRGEITEAFF. Here the CDR3 DNA reads TGTGCCAGCAGTTACAGGGGGGAGATCACTGAAGCTTTCTTT.